The 2 T cell receptor beta chains given below trace back to one sample, sequenced in a study of CD8 T cells in Susac syndrome. cDNA came from approximately 0.5 to 1 ug RNA primed by random hexamers. TCRdb called the immunoSEQ multiplex PCR reads again in MiXCR, with one record for every CDR3 protein. The data contain about 89,000 distinct CDR3 sequences, just under 95% of them singletons. Source material: CD8+ T cells from PBMCs. These receptors originate from a human donor in good health.

The chain couples TRBV6-4 to TRBJ1-1, with D possibly being TRBD1 (6 bases). The CDR3 spans 13 residues. CDR1 MRHNA and CDR2 SNTAGT come from the germline V gene. The germline V and J ends were trimmed by 5 bases and 4 bases, with 11 bases remaining between them. CDR3 nucleotide sequence: TGTGCCAGCAGTACAGGGACGGGCACTGAAGCTTTCTTT. It is translated as CASSTGTGTEAFF.

This clonotype has just one count. The chain has TRBV21-1 and TRBJ1-5; the D call in the table, TRBD1, was not verified against the DNA. TRBV21-1 is given as a pseudogene. CDR3 size: 16 residues. The CDR3 is CASSTKGGGSNQPQHF. The CDR3 DNA sequence: TGTGCCAGCAGCACGAAAGGGGGCGGTAGCAATCAGCCCCAGCATTTT.